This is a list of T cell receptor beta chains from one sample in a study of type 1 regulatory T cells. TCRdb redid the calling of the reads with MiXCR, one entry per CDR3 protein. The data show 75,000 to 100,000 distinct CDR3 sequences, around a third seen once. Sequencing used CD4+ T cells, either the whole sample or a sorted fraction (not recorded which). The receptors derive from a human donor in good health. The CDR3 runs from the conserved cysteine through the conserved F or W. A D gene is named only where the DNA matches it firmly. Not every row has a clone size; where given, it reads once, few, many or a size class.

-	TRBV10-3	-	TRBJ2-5	TGTGCCATCAGCGGGTCCCAAGAGACCCAGTACTTC	CAISGSQETQYF
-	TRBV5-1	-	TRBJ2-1	TGCGCCAGCAGCTTGGAGGCGAGACAGTTCTTC	CASSLEARQFF
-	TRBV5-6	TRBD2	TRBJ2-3	TGTGCCAGCAGCTTGAGGACTAGCGGGAGTGCAGATACGCAGTATTTT	CASSLRTSGSADTQYF
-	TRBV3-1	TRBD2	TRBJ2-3	TGTGCCAGCAGCCAAGACGTTAGCGGGTCGAGGGAAGATACGCAGTATTTT	CASSQDVSGSREDTQYF
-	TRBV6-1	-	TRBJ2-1	TGTGCCAGCAGTGCCACGGCCCCACCCTACAATGAGCAGTTCTTC	CASSATAPPYNEQFF
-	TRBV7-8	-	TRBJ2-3	TGTGCCAGCAGCTTAGGTTCTCTGGGGGGCACAGATACGCAGTATTTT	CASSLGSLGGTDTQYF
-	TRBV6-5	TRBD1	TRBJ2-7	TGTGCCAGCACCCCCATTGGGACAGAGACCTACGAGCAGTACTTC	CASTPIGTETYEQYF
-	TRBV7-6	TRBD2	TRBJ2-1	TGTGCCAGCAGCTTAGGGGGGCTAGCGGGGTACTACAATGAGCAGTTCTTC	CASSLGGLAGYYNEQFF
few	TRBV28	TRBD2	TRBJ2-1	TGTGCCAGCAGTTCCAGGGGATTTGGCGGGAGGATCCGAAATGAGCAGTTCTTC	CASSSRGFGGRIRNEQFF
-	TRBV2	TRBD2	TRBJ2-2	TGTGCCAGCAGTCTCGAGGGACTAGCGGACACCGGGGAGCTGTTTTTT	CASSLEGLADTGELFF
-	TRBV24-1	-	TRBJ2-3	TGTGCCACCAGTGATTTGGGGGATACGCAGTATTTT	CATSDLGDTQYF
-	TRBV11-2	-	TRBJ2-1	TGTGCCAGCAGCCCCGTGGGACGGCCTCCGGGGAATGAGCAGTTCTTC	CASSPVGRPPGNEQFF
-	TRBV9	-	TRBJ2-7	TGTGCCAGCAGCGTAGCGGATACCGACGAGCAGTACTTC	CASSVADTDEQYF
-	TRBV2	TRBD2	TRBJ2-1	TGTGCCAGCAGTGAAATCCTAGCGGGAGTCGGGGAGCAGTTCTTC	CASSEILAGVGEQFF
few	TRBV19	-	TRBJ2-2	TGTGCCAGTAGTTCCAGCGCGAACACCGGGGAGCTGTTTTTT	CASSSSANTGELFF
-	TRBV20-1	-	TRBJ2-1	TGCAGTGCTAGACGTCCGGAGGGCCCTCTCAATGAGCAGTTCTTC	CSARRPEGPLNEQFF
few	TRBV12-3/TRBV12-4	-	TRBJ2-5	TGTGCCAGCAGTTTGGGGGGGACACGAGAGACCCAGTACTTC	CASSLGGTRETQYF
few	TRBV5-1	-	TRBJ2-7	TGCGCCAGCAGCTTTTCTCAGGACAGCTACGAGCAGTACTTC	CASSFSQDSYEQYF
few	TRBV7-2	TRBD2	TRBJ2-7	TGTGCCAGCAGCGCCCCGACTAGCGGGGGCCACGAGCAGTACTTC	CASSAPTSGGHEQYF
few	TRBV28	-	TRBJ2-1	TGTGCCAGCCAAATGACTTCGGCCTACAATGAGCAGTTCTTC	CASQMTSAYNEQFF
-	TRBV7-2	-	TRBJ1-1	TGTGCCAGCAGCTTAGAGCGGGGGACTGAAGCTTTCTTT	CASSLERGTEAFF
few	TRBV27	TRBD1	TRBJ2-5	TGTGCCAGCAGTCGACAGGGGTTGAAGACCCAGTACTTC	CASSRQGLKTQYF
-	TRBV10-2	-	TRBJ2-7	TGCGCCAGCAGTGGGCTCCTCTCCTACGAGCAGTACTTC	CASSGLLSYEQYF
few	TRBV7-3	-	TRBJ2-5	TGTGCCAGCAGCTCCATCACCCAAGAGACCCAGTACTTC	CASSSITQETQYF
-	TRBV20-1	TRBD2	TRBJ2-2	TGCAGTGCTTCCCATCTAGCGGGAGTGCGCACCGGGGAGCTGTTTTTT	CSASHLAGVRTGELFF